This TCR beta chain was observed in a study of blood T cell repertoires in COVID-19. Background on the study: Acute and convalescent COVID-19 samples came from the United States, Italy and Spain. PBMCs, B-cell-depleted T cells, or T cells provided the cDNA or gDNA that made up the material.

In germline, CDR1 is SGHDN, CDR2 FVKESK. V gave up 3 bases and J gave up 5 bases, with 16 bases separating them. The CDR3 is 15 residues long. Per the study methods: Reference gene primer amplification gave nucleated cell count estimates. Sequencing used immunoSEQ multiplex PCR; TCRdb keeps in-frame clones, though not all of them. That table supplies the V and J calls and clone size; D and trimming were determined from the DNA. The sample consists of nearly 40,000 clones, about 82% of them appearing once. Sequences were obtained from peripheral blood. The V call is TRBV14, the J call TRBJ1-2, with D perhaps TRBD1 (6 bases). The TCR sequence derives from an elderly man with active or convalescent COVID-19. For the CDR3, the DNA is TGTGCCAGCAGCCAGGACAGACAAAGGGCATATGGCTACACCTTC. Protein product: CASSQDRQRAYGYTF.